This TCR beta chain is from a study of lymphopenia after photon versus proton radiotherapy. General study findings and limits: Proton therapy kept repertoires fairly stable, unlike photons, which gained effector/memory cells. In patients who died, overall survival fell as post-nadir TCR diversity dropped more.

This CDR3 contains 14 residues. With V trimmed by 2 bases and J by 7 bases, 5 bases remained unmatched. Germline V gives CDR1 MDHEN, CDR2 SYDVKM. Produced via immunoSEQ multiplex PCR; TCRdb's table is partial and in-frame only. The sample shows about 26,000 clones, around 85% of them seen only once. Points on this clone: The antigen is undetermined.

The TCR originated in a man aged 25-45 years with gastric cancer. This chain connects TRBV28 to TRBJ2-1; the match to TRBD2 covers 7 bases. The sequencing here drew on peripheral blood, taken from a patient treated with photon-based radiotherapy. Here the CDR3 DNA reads TGTGCCAGCAGTTTAGCGGGAGCGGTAAATGAGCAGTTCTTC. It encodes CASSLAGAVNEQFF.